These 9 T cell receptor beta chains came from one sample sequenced in a study of T cell responses to AZD1222 COVID-19 vaccine. Method: immunoSEQ multiplex PCR; TCRdb's copy keeps in-frame clones and lacks some. The sample has some 160,000 clones, around 93% seen once. Sequenced material: peripheral blood, taken on day 0 of AZD1222 vaccination. The receptors were gathered from an adult in good health.

The chain carries TRBV7-9 and TRBJ1-1; 7 bases align to TRBD1. The V gene end was trimmed by 2 bases and the J gene end by 9 bases; junction bases not matched to a gene: 12. The CDR3 length is 15 residues. Germline values: CDR1 SEHNR, CDR2 FQNEAQ (reference sequence). The DNA for the CDR3 is TGTGCCAGCAGCTTATCTCAGACAGGGCCTGACAAAGCTTTCTTT. Translation gives CASSLSQTGPDKAFF.

This clone was seen a handful of times. V is TRBV20-1 and J is TRBJ1-2; D gene unclear. With 6 bases removed from V and 6 bases from J, the gap between germline ends came to 8 bases. This CDR3 spans 10 amino acids. Germline CDR1 reads DFQATT; CDR2 reads SNEGSKA (reference sequence). The CDR3 DNA follows: TGCAGTGCCTTACCAAATGGCTACACCTTC. This sequence encodes CSALPNGYTF.

The genes are TRBV19 and TRBJ2-7, with D tentatively TRBD2 (6 bases). The CDR3 is made up of 13 amino acids. Trimming shortened V by 6 bases and J by 3 bases, and 12 bases separated the two germline ends. Germline V gives CDR1 LNHDA, CDR2 SQIVND (reference sequence). The CDR3 loop is CASSLTSFYEQYF. In DNA form, the CDR3 reads TGTGCCAGTAGCCTCACTAGCTTCTACGAGCAGTACTTC. Full variable domain (remainder filled in from reference TRBV19 and TRBJ2-7): DGGITQSPKYLFRKEGQNVTLSCEQNLNHDAMYWYRQDPGQGLRLIYYSQIVNDFQKGDIAEGYSVSREKKESFPLTVTSAQKNPTAFYLCASSLTSFYEQYFGPGTRLTVT.

In nucleotides, the CDR3 is TGTGCCAGCAGCCGGTTCGGGGAGGGCTATGGCTACACCTTC. Translation gives CASSRFGEGYGYTF. The chain carries TRBV5-6 and TRBJ1-2; D not resolved. The germline CDR1 and CDR2 sequences are SGHDT and YYEEEE. The V and J ends lost 4 bases and 4 bases respectively, with 14 bases between them. CDR3 length equals 14 residues. The full variable domain, with the rest looked up from reference TRBV5-6 and TRBJ1-2, is DAGVTQSPTHLIKTRGQQVTLRCSPKSGHDTVSWYQQALGQGPQFIFQYYEEEERQRGNFPDRFSGHQFPNYSSELNVNALLLGDSALYLCASSRFGEGYGYTFGSGTRLTVV.

The CDR3 loop reads CASSARTGAFF. DNA of the CDR3: TGTGCCAGTAGTGCCAGGACGGGAGCTTTCTTT. V is TRBV19 and J is TRBJ1-1, with unresolved D. V dropped 5 bases and J dropped 10 bases, with 11 bases sitting between them. The CDR3 extends over 11 amino acids. Germline CDR1 reads LNHDA; CDR2 reads SQIVND (reference sequence).

In its sample, this clone was seen once. This sequence joins TRBV7-6 and TRBJ2-3; tentatively, D is TRBD1 (6 bases). This CDR3 spans 13 amino acids. V lost 2 bases and J 8 bases, leaving 11 bases between the germline ends. Germline V gene sequence: CDR1 SGHVS, CDR2 FNYEAQ. CDR3 protein: CASSLPQGITQYF. CDR3 DNA sequence: TGTGCCAGCAGCTTACCCCAGGGGATTACGCAGTATTTT.

The chain employs TRBV18 and TRBJ2-2; D call uncertain. Trimming left V 3 bases short and J 4 bases short, with 12 bases between. CDR3 size: 15 residues. Per germline, CDR1 KGHSH and CDR2 LQKENI. In DNA form, the CDR3 reads TGTGCCAGCTCACCTTTATGGGGTACCACCGGGGAGCTGTTTTTT. Translated, it gives CASSPLWGTTGELFF.

The rearrangement joins TRBV2 to TRBJ1-2, with a possible D match to TRBD1 (5 bases). V was cut by 7 bases and J by 0 bases, with 12 bases left in between. The germline CDR1 and CDR2 sequences are SNHLY and FYNNEI. This CDR3 is 14 amino acids long. The DNA of the CDR3 is TGTGCCAGCATGGAGCCAGGGTCTAACTATGGCTACACCTTC. Amino acid sequence: CASMEPGSNYGYTF.

This clone has just a few counts. V and J are TRBV7-9 and TRBJ1-4; 7 bases line up with TRBD1. V trimming: 5 bases; J trimming: 6 bases; junction bases outside the gene matches: 9. The CDR3 totals 15 residues. Germline V gene lookup returns CDR1 SEHNR and CDR2 FQNEAQ (reference sequence). The CDR3 reads CASSPGTAFDEKLFF. The CDR3, as DNA: TGTGCCAGCAGCCCAGGGACAGCCTTTGATGAAAAACTGTTTTTT.